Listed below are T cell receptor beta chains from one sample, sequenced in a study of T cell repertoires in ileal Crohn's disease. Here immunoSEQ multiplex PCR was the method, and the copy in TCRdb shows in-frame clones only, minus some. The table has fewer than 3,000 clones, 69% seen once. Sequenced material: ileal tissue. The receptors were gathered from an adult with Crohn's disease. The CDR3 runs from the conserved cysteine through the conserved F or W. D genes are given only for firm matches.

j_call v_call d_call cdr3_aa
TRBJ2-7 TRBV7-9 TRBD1 CASSHDRGLSEQYF
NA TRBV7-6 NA CASSFAHGGNYEQYF
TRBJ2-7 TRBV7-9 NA CASSLGPRDEQYF
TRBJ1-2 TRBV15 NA CATSSGAMTVRYGYTF
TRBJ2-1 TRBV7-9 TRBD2 CASSPRLAGDSYNEQFF
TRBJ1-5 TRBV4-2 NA CASSQDLPSSNQPQHF
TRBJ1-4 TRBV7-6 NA CASSPQATNEKLFF
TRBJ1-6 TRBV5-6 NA CASAQKGNSPLHF
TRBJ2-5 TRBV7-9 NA CASSSGHSGETQYF
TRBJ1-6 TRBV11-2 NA CASTPSADSYNSPLHF
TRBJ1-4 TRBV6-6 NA CASSQGQRNEKLFF
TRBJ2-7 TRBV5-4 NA CASSTTRANEQYF
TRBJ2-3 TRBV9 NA CASSVRYTDTQYF
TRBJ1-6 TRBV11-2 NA CASTPSADSYNSPLHF
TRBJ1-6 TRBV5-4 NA CASRLSGQNNSPLHF
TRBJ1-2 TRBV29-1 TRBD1 CSATGQGNYGYTF
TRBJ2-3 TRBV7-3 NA CASSLQSTDTQYF
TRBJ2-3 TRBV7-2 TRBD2 CASSLAGRLAGTPDTQYF
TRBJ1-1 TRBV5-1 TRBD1 CASSLGQGGNTEAFF
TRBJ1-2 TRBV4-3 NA CASSQDRRGRYGYTF
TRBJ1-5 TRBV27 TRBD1 CASSLSVSVAGGGQPQHF
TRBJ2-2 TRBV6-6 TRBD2 CASSPLAGGLNGELFF
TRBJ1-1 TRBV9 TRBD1 CASSNKQGGTEAFF
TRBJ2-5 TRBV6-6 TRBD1 CASSSSGQGQTQYF
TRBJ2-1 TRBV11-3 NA CASSLSGLYNEQFF
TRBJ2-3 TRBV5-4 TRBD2 CASSSGTSFTDTQYF
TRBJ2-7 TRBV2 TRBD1 CASNGDTGTGGYEQYF
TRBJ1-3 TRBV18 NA CASSKQDRNTIYF
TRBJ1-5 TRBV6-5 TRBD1 CASSYTGDQPQHF
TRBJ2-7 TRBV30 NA CAWSVGVTTYEQYF
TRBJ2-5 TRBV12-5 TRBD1 CASGKQGLETQYF
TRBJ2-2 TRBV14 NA CASSQGPVLRNTGELFF
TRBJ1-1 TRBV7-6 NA CASSPGKTEAFF
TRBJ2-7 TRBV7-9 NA CASSSQGYEQYF
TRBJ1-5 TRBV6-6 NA CASRPVQNQPQHF
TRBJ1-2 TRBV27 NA CASSPRGGNYGYTF